The 21 T cell receptor beta chains below were found in one sample sequenced in a study of blood T cell repertoires in COVID-19. The assay was immunoSEQ multiplex PCR, and TCRdb's table has in-frame clones only and misses some. The sample holds 300,000 to 400,000 clones, roughly 86% seen once. The specimen sequenced was peripheral blood. The receptors derive from a man aged 30 to 45 with COVID-19, enrolled during active disease.

The V call is TRBV5-6, the J call TRBJ2-7; D perhaps matches TRBD1 (5 bases). This CDR3 is built from 14 residues. V lost 0 bases, J lost 3 bases, and 10 bases lay in between. Germline CDR1 and CDR2: SGHDT and YYEEEE. In nucleotides, the CDR3 is TGTGCCAGCAGCTTGGTAAGGGGTAGCTACGAGCAGTACTTC. It encodes CASSLVRGSYEQYF.

The V and J genes are TRBV2 and TRBJ2-7; 9 nucleotides line up with TRBD1. CDR3 size: 13 residues. Trimming cost V 8 bases and J 4 bases; bases outside gene matches: 6. From germline, CDR1 is SNHLY and CDR2 FYNNEI. The CDR3 DNA is TGTGCCAGCGGGACAGGGTTTACGTACGAGCAGTACTTC. Its protein product is CASGTGFTYEQYF.

V is TRBV7-2 and J is TRBJ2-5; no reliable D call. The V end was cut by 2 bases, the J end by 4 bases, with 8 bases between. CDR1 and CDR2 from the germline V gene are SGHTA and FQGNSA. The CDR3 consists of 13 residues. The CDR3 nucleotides read TGTGCCAGCAGCTTATTCGTTTCAGAGACCCAGTACTTC. Translated: CASSLFVSETQYF.

V and J are TRBV6-5 and TRBJ2-3; 9 bases fit TRBD2. CDR1 and CDR2 from the germline V gene are MNHEY and SVGAGI. CDR3 length: 15 residues. The ends lost 7 bases at V and 2 bases at J; junction bases unmatched: 7. The CDR3 DNA sequence: TGTGCCAGCACCATCAGCGGGAGGTTCACAGATACGCAGTATTTT. Residues: CASTISGRFTDTQYF.

This clone was seen just once. The chain has TRBV7-6 and TRBJ2-7; D call uncertain. Looked up from germline, CDR1 is SGHVS and CDR2 is FNYEAQ. The CDR3 consists of 11 residues. The germline V and J ends were trimmed by 2 bases and 6 bases, with 5 bases remaining between them. The CDR3 DNA sequence: TGTGCCAGCAGCTTAAGCGCCGAGCAGTACTTC. Amino acid sequence: CASSLSAEQYF.

This clone was observed once. The CDR3 is CASTLGSNTEAFF. CDR3 nucleotide sequence: TGTGCCAGCACCCTCGGGTCCAACACTGAAGCTTTCTTT. The chain uses TRBV14 and TRBJ1-1; the D is unclear. Trimming took off 7 bases at V and 2 bases at J, with 11 bases between the two ends. Germline CDR1 and CDR2: SGHDN and FVKESK. The CDR3 contains 13 residues.

This chain connects TRBV5-1 to TRBJ2-1; 8 bases fit TRBD2. The CDR3 runs 18 residues. The germline CDR1 and CDR2 sequences are SGHRS and YFSETQ. V was pared by 4 bases and J by 0 bases, with 12 bases of the junction left unmatched. This CDR3 reads CASSLGITSGHSYNEQFF. CDR3 bases: TGCGCCAGCAGCCTTGGAATCACTAGCGGCCACTCCTACAATGAGCAGTTCTTC.

The chain is built from TRBV7-2 and TRBJ1-3; perhaps TRBD1 as D (5 bases). Trimming took off 3 bases at V and 3 bases at J, with 15 bases between the two ends. The germline gives CDR1 SGHTA, CDR2 FQGNSA. The CDR3 totals 16 residues. DNA of the CDR3: TGTGCCAGCAGCTTTTACGGGGGAATGGGTGGAAACACCATATATTTT. The encoded protein is CASSFYGGMGGNTIYF. The variable domain in full, with the rest retrieved from reference TRBV7-2 and TRBJ1-3, is GAGVSQSPSNKVTEKGKDVELRCDPISGHTALYWYRQSLGQGLEFLIYFQGNSAPDKSGLPSDRFSAERTGGSVSTLTIQRTQQEDSAVYLCASSFYGGMGGNTIYFGEGSWLTVV.

The chain uses TRBV4-2 and TRBJ2-3; TRBD2 agrees at 14 bases. Germline V CDR1 and CDR2: LGHNA, YNFKEQ. CDR3 length: 17 residues. After removal of 0 bases from V and 6 bases from J, the junction contained 5 bases not matched to a gene. CDR3: CASSQDVTSGRVDTQYF. The CDR3 DNA follows: TGTGCCAGCAGCCAAGATGTGACTAGCGGGAGGGTGGATACGCAGTATTTT.

This clone has only one observation. The chain couples TRBV7-2 to TRBJ2-3, with a weak D call TRBD1 (6 bases). The CDR3 contains 13 residues. V was cut by 10 bases and J by 2 bases, with 13 bases left in between. CDR1 SGHTA and CDR2 FQGNSA come from the germline V gene. CDR3 in amino acids: CAIHNRVTDTQYF. CDR3 nucleotide sequence: TGTGCCATCCATAACAGGGTCACAGATACGCAGTATTTT.

The genes are TRBV7-3 and TRBJ2-1, with no clear D. The CDR3 is made up of 15 amino acids. Germline loops: CDR1 SGHTA, CDR2 FQGTGA. Between the trimmed V and J ends, which lost 1 base and 6 bases, there was a span of 13 bases. The CDR3 DNA sequence: TGTGCCAGCAGCTTAAGGATGAGTAGCCCCAATGAGCAGTTCTTC. It specifies CASSLRMSSPNEQFF. Using reference TRBV7-3 and TRBJ2-1 for the parts outside the CDR3, the full variable domain is GAGVSQTPSNKVTEKGKYVELRCDPISGHTALYWYRQSLGQGPEFLIYFQGTGAADDSGLPNDRFFAVRPEGSVSTLKIQRTERGDSAVYLCASSLRMSSPNEQFFGPGTRLTVL.

The chain couples TRBV12-3 or TRBV12-4 to TRBJ2-1; a possible D gene is TRBD1 (6 bases). Trimming pared 6 bases from V and 7 bases from J, leaving 10 bases between. The CDR3 consists of 12 residues. The CDR3 reads CASSPTGNEQFF. As DNA, the CDR3 is TGTGCCAGCAGCCCTACAGGGAATGAGCAGTTCTTC.

In regard to this clone: The CDR3 does not close with the conserved phenylalanine or tryptophan, likely indicating a read error. The limits of the CDR3 on the DNA are not certain, so only TCRdb's listed CDR3 is given. The CDR3 loop reads CASSNQGTRIRI. The rearrangement joins TRBV18 to TRBJ1-2; TRBD1, the D gene given by the table, was not confirmed from the DNA. The CDR3 extends over 12 residues, inclusive of both ends. The germline V gene encodes CDR1 KGHSH and CDR2 LQKENI.

A note on this clone: In the same sample, other DNA sequences code for this CDR3. The chain carries TRBV28 and TRBJ2-5; TRBD1 might be the D (5 bases). The length of the CDR3 is 13 residues. Germline lookup yields CDR1 MDHEN and CDR2 SYDVKM. V was shortened by 3 bases and J by 1 base, with 6 bases between the two germline ends. The CDR3 nucleotides read TGTGCCAGCAGTTTCGACAGCCAAGAGACCCAGTACTTC. It translates to CASSFDSQETQYF.

This sequence joins TRBV9 and TRBJ1-1; D is unclear. The CDR3 consists of 15 residues. CDR1 and CDR2 from the germline V gene are SGDLS and YYNGEE. Trimming removed 4 bases at V and 3 bases at J, with 16 bases between. The CDR3 bases are TGTGCCAGCAGCCTAGAGGGAGGGTGGGACACTGAAGCTTTCTTT. It codes for CASSLEGGWDTEAFF.

The chain combines TRBV6-5 with TRBJ1-2, with 11 bases matching TRBD1. CDR3 size: 14 residues. Germline V gene sequence: CDR1 MNHEY, CDR2 SVGAGI. J gave up 8 bases and V 6 bases, and 8 bases lay outside the gene matches. This CDR3 is CASRGDRGSGGYTF. The CDR3 coding sequence is TGTGCCAGCAGGGGGGACAGGGGGTCTGGAGGCTACACCTTC.

V and J are TRBV7-3 and TRBJ2-3; 8 bases are shared with TRBD2. V gave up 6 bases and J gave up 3 bases; unmatched junction bases: 8. The CDR3 is 15 amino acids. CDR1 is SGHTA, CDR2 FQGTGA, per germline. The CDR3 sequence: CASSPSGSRTDTQYF. CDR3 nucleotides: TGTGCCAGCAGTCCGAGCGGGAGTAGGACAGATACGCAGTATTTT.

This chain uses TRBV11-1 with TRBJ2-7; 12 bases map to TRBD2. Trimming at V came to 4 bases and at J to 4 bases, leaving 8 bases not matched to a gene. CDR1 and CDR2 from the germline V gene are SGHAT and FQDESV (reference sequence). The CDR3 totals 16 residues. The CDR3 loop is CASSSILGLAGYEQYF. The CDR3 DNA is TGTGCCAGCAGCTCGATACTTGGACTAGCGGGATACGAGCAGTACTTC.

CDR3 DNA: TGTGCCAGCTCACCACCCGGGGACAGGGTAATTTCACCCCTCCACTTT. Protein: CASSPPGDRVISPLHF. The rearrangement links TRBV18 to TRBJ1-6, with 9 bases lining up with TRBD1. Germline trimming cut 0 bases from V and 9 bases from J; bases unmatched to any gene: 6. The CDR3 totals 16 residues. CDR1 KGHSH and CDR2 LQKENI come from the germline V gene.

This chain joins TRBV18 and TRBJ2-1; the D gene is possibly TRBD1 (6 bases). The germline CDR1 and CDR2 sequences are KGHSH and LQKENI. The CDR3 has 13 amino acids. V was trimmed by 4 bases and J by 15 bases, leaving 19 bases between them. In DNA, the CDR3 is TGTGCCAGCTCACGCGACGGACAGTGGCCCTTGTTCTTC. As protein: CASSRDGQWPLFF.

This chain uses TRBV27 with TRBJ1-1; D is undetermined. The length of the CDR3 is 13 residues. Trimming stripped 1 base from V and 5 bases from J, with 8 bases between. Per the germline V gene, CDR1 is MNHEY and CDR2 is SMNVEV (reference sequence). CDR3 amino acids: CASSLWAGTEAFF. CDR3 nucleotide sequence: TGTGCCAGCAGTTTATGGGCGGGTACTGAAGCTTTCTTT.